This T cell receptor (beta chain) was retrieved from a study of T cells in Graves' hyperthyroidism and ophthalmopathy. Study background: Before any treatment, at initial diagnosis, peripheral blood was collected.

V was cut by 4 bases and J by 2 bases, with 12 bases left in between. This CDR3 comprises 15 residues. Germline CDR1 MNHEY, CDR2 SMNVEV (reference sequence). Study conclusions and caveats: In blood, most of the thyroid clonotypes expanded above 0.001 were also present.

Note on this clonotype: Its antigen is currently unknown.

The investigators amplified TCR beta CDR3 regions from RNA transcripts. RT-PCR in the first round (using the HTBI primer set) targeted the TCR CDR3. TCRdb reanalysed the multiplex PCR reads using MiXCR and keeps one entry per CDR3 protein. This table has some 770,000 distinct CDR3 sequences, around 17% appearing once. This TCR was recovered from a man aged 18 to 35 with Graves' hyperthyroidism. The rearrangement joins TRBV27 to TRBJ2-1, with D perhaps given as TRBD1 or TRBD2 (5 bases each). Material for sequencing was blood. This CDR3 reads CASSYEGYTYNEQFF. CDR3 nucleotides: TGTGCCAGCAGTTATGAGGGGTACACCTACAATGAGCAGTTCTTC.